The 26 T cell receptor beta chains in this list originate from one sample, sequenced in a study of regulatory T cells in long-lasting Graves disease. CDR3 regions were amplified by Arm-PCR using iRepertoire HTBI primers to build TCR beta libraries. MiXCR, run by TCRdb on the multiplex PCR reads, gives a single entry per CDR3 protein. The sample lists around 460,000 distinct CDR3 sequences; 14% were seen once. The time point denotes: newly diagnosed GD, antithyroid drugs for less than 3 months. From PBMCs, RNA was extracted and then used to make the TCR library. These data were also reused for a study on T cells in Graves' hyperthyroidism and ophthalmopathy.

The specimen comprised peripheral blood mononuclear cells (PBMCs), sampled at new diagnosis, from a patient treated with antithyroid drugs. The receptors here all came from a woman in her 50s with Graves disease.

The chain joins TRBV10-3 to TRBJ2-1; D tentatively reads TRBD1 or TRBD2 (5 bases each). Per the germline V gene, CDR1 is ENHRY and CDR2 is SYGVKD. The germline V and J ends were trimmed by 3 bases and 12 bases, with 9 bases remaining between them. The CDR3 has 11 amino acids. DNA of the CDR3: TGTGCCATCAGTGAAACGGGGCCGCAGTTCTTC. Encoded protein: CAISETGPQFF.

This clonotype has more than one count but fewer than ten. Here the CDR3 DNA reads TGTGCCTGGAGTGTACCGGAGAGGGCAGGAAAACTGTTTTTT. Its protein is CAWSVPERAGKLFF. V and J are TRBV30 and TRBJ1-4; D call uncertain. This CDR3 comprises 14 residues. Trimming shortened V by 0 bases and J by 10 bases, and 15 bases separated the two germline ends. Germline assignment: CDR1 GTSNPN and CDR2 SVGIG (reference sequence). The full variable domain, with the rest looked up from reference TRBV30 and TRBJ1-4, is SQTIHQWPATLVQPVGSPLSLECTVEGTSNPNLYWYRQAAGRGLQLLFYSVGIGQISSEVPQNLSASRPQDRQFILSSKKLLLSDSGFYLCAWSVPERAGKLFFGSGTQLSVL.

This clonotype was seen repeatedly, ten times or more. The chain joins TRBV7-3 to TRBJ2-2; 14 bases are shared with TRBD2. Germline V gene sequence: CDR1 SGHTA, CDR2 FQGTGA. The CDR3 has 16 residues. J gave up 8 bases and V 5 bases, and 7 bases lay outside the gene matches. CDR3: CASSRGTSGSGGELFF. The DNA of the CDR3 is TGTGCCAGCAGCCGCGGGACTAGCGGGAGTGGTGGGGAGCTGTTTTTT.

This clonotype was seen repeatedly, ten times or more. This chain links TRBV12-3 or TRBV12-4 with TRBJ2-1, with 9 positions matching TRBD2. V shed 6 bases, J shed 4 bases, and the junction held 4 bases outside the gene matches. This CDR3 is 14 amino acids long. The CDR3 reads CASRVAGVYNEQFF. The CDR3 nucleotides read TGTGCCAGCAGGGTAGCGGGAGTTTACAATGAGCAGTTCTTC.

The rearrangement joins TRBV6-1 to TRBJ2-5; 9 bases align to TRBD1. Germline V gene data show CDR1 as MNHNS and CDR2 as SASEGT. This CDR3 contains 13 residues. Trimming cost V 3 bases and J 8 bases; bases outside gene matches: 4. CDR3 DNA sequence: TGTGCCAGCAGTGATAACAGGGGGCTAACCCAGTACTTC. Translating gives CASSDNRGLTQYF.

Remarks on this clonotype: It may be a read error: a sequence one base away is much more abundant. The chain combines TRBV6-2 or TRBV6-3 with TRBJ2-5; 11 positions agree with TRBD2. Per germline, CDR1 MNHEY and CDR2 SVGEGT. CDR3 size: 16 residues. The CDR3 loop reads CAGRAGTSGRLETQYF. In DNA form, the CDR3 reads TGTGCCGGCAGAGCCGGGACTAGCGGTCGTTTGGAGACCCAGTACTTC.

Turning to this clonotype: Because the CDR3 is missing its conserved closing phenylalanine or tryptophan, this is likely a read error. This chain links TRBV11-2 with TRBJ2-1; 8 nucleotides line up with TRBD1. Germline values: CDR1 SGHAT, CDR2 FQNNGV. V lost 3 bases and J lost 8; bases outside the gene matches: 6. CDR3 length equals 14 residues. CDR3 sequence: CASSFGTGAYEQFL. The CDR3 nucleotides are TGTGCCAGCAGCTTCGGGACAGGAGCGTATGAGCAGTTCCTC.

This clonotype was seen repeatedly, ten times or more. The V and J genes are TRBV18 and TRBJ2-7; 8 nucleotides agree with TRBD1. The CDR3 consists of 13 residues. CDR1 and CDR2 (germline): KGHSH, LQKENI. V dropped 3 bases and J dropped 5; count of bases not matched to a gene: 3. This CDR3 reads CASSPLQGDEQYF. The CDR3 DNA reads as TGTGCCAGCTCACCGCTACAGGGGGACGAGCAGTACTTC.

This clonotype was seen at least ten times. This chain joins TRBV28 and TRBJ2-1; the D gene is possibly TRBD2 (6 bases). The CDR3 contains 19 residues. V was cut by 5 bases and J by 4 bases, with 27 bases left in between. In germline, CDR1 is MDHEN, CDR2 SYDVKM. The CDR3 loop reads CASSLAPGGKLALYNEQFF. The CDR3 coding sequence is TGTGCCAGCAGTCTAGCCCCCGGGGGTAAGCTCGCCCTTTACAATGAGCAGTTCTTC.

At least ten counts were recorded for this clonotype. The chain couples TRBV12-3 or TRBV12-4 to TRBJ2-5; D is uncertain. CDR3 size: 13 residues. The V gene lost 4 bases and the J gene lost 4 bases, with 10 bases spanning the gap. This CDR3 is CASSSVASETQYF. The CDR3 DNA sequence: TGTGCCAGCAGTTCCGTGGCCTCAGAGACCCAGTACTTC.

The chain uses TRBV6-1 and TRBJ1-5, with 7 bases identical to TRBD1. V gave up 9 bases and J gave up 5 bases; unmatched junction bases: 7. The CDR3 is 13 amino acids. Germline V gives CDR1 MNHNS, CDR2 SASEGT. The CDR3 spells CASRDSTYQPQHF. Written as DNA, the CDR3 is TGTGCCAGTAGGGACAGTACCTATCAGCCCCAGCATTTT.

This clonotype was recorded at least ten times. The chain is built from TRBV5-1 and TRBJ2-7, with D unresolved. The germline gives CDR1 SGHRS, CDR2 YFSETQ. The CDR3 consists of 14 residues. Trimming left V 7 bases short and J 4 bases short, with 18 bases between. CDR3 region: CASRSGAAQYEQYF. The CDR3 DNA sequence: TGCGCCAGCCGATCTGGAGCAGCCCAATACGAGCAGTACTTC.

This clonotype was seen at least ten times. V usage is TRBV3-1 and J usage is TRBJ2-1; TRBD2 matches at 10 bases. The J segment lost 4 bases and the V segment lost 4 bases, leaving 4 bases of the junction unmatched. The germline gives CDR1 LGHDT, CDR2 YNNKEL (reference sequence). This CDR3 has 15 residues. The CDR3 sequence is CASSLTSGVYNEQFF. The CDR3 DNA sequence: TGTGCCAGCAGCCTTACTAGCGGGGTTTACAATGAGCAGTTCTTC.

V is TRBV6-2 or TRBV6-3 and J is TRBJ2-1; D uncertain. CDR1 and CDR2 from the germline V gene are MNHEY and SVGEGT. V dropped 2 bases and J dropped 0 bases, with 11 bases sitting between them. This CDR3 region has 16 residues. The CDR3 sequence is CASSYDQQNSYNEQFF. The DNA of the CDR3 is TGTGCCAGCAGTTACGACCAACAGAACTCCTACAATGAGCAGTTCTTC.

In this sample, this clonotype turned up a few times. The V gene is TRBV6-1, the J gene TRBJ2-7, with 12 bases lining up with TRBD1. V dropped 9 bases and J dropped 0; count of bases not matched to a gene: 15. Germline V gene lookup returns CDR1 MNHNS and CDR2 SASEGT. This CDR3 has 18 amino acids. The CDR3 loop reads CASTKGQGAIRSSYEQYF. DNA of the CDR3: TGTGCCAGTACAAAGGGACAGGGGGCGATTAGGAGCTCCTACGAGCAGTACTTC.

This clonotype was counted many times. The chain links TRBV12-3 or TRBV12-4 to TRBJ1-1; 7 bases are a match to TRBD1. The CDR3 runs 15 residues. The V segment lost 5 bases and the J segment 2 bases; nucleotides outside the gene matches: 8. The CDR3 here is CASSELTGINTEAFF. CDR3 bases: TGTGCCAGCAGTGAATTGACAGGGATAAACACTGAAGCTTTCTTT.

This clonotype was observed a few times. The chain carries TRBV9 and TRBJ2-3, with D perhaps TRBD2 (6 bases). Trimming removed 2 bases at V and 3 bases at J, with 13 bases between. The CDR3 sequence is 15 residues long. In germline, CDR1 is SGDLS, CDR2 YYNGEE. CDR3 residues: CASSVGGIGTDTQYF. For the CDR3, the DNA is TGTGCCAGCAGCGTCGGCGGGATCGGGACAGATACGCAGTATTTT.

A word on this clonotype: A much larger clone differs from this one at a single base, so this may be a read error. V gene TRBV11-2 combines with J gene TRBJ2-1; 10 bases fit TRBD2. The CDR3 sequence is 16 residues long. Germline loops: CDR1 SGHAT, CDR2 FQNNGV. V lost 5 bases to trimming and J lost 2 bases; unmatched junction nucleotides: 6. Written as DNA, the CDR3 is TGTGCCAGCAGCCCCCTAGCGGGGGTGACCTACAATGAGCAGTTCTTC. Residues: CASSPLAGVTYNEQFF. The complete variable domain, with remaining parts taken from reference TRBV11-2 and TRBJ2-1, reads EAGVAQSPRYKIIEKRQSVAFWCNPISGHATLYWYQQILGQGPKLLIQFQNNGVVDDSQLPKDRFSAERLKGVDSTLKIQPAKLEDSAVYLCASSPLAGVTYNEQFFGPGTRLTVL.

Ten or more counts support this clonotype. The chain couples TRBV7-9 to TRBJ2-1, with D unclear. The CDR3 sequence is 13 residues long. Trimming cost V 2 bases and J 8 bases, with 10 bases left between them. CDR1 is SEHNR, CDR2 FQNEAQ, per germline (reference sequence). This chain's CDR3 is CASSLFTRHEQFF. The CDR3 DNA reads as TGTGCCAGCAGCTTATTCACGCGGCATGAGCAGTTCTTC.

This clonotype has just a few counts. V and J are TRBV20-1 and TRBJ2-3; tentatively, D is TRBD2 (6 bases). Germline assignment: CDR1 DFQATT and CDR2 SNEGSKA (reference sequence). V was trimmed by 3 bases and J by 4 bases, leaving 14 bases between them. This CDR3 is 14 amino acids long. In DNA, the CDR3 is TGCAGTGCTAGGGGCGGGATAGTCCCAGATACGCAGTATTTT. Its protein is CSARGGIVPDTQYF.

The rearrangement joins TRBV24-1 to TRBJ2-1, with unresolved D. Per the germline V gene, CDR1 is KGHDR and CDR2 is SFDVKD. The CDR3 runs to 12 residues. Trimming shortened V by 0 bases and J by 6 bases, and 2 bases separated the two germline ends. In nucleotides, the CDR3 is TGTGCCACCAGTGATTTGACCAATGAGCAGTTCTTC. Translating it yields CATSDLTNEQFF.

This clonotype was counted a few times. The rearrangement links TRBV7-9 to TRBJ2-2, with TRBD2 matching 7 bases. This CDR3 has 16 amino acids. Trimming removed 5 bases from V and 4 bases from J; junction bases left unmatched: 10. Germline CDR1 SEHNR, CDR2 FQNEAQ (reference sequence). The DNA of the CDR3 is TGTGCCAGCAGCGTTACACTAAGCGGGGTCACCGGGGAGCTGTTTTTT. This sequence encodes CASSVTLSGVTGELFF.

The chain links TRBV6-2 or TRBV6-3 to TRBJ2-2; TRBD1 matches 9 bases. Germline values: CDR1 MNHEY, CDR2 SVGEGT. The CDR3 is 15 residues long. V lost 2 bases, J lost 6 bases, and 4 bases stayed unmatched. Here the CDR3 DNA reads TGTGCCAGCAGTTACGCACAGGGGGCAGCCGGGGAGCTGTTTTTT. Protein sequence: CASSYAQGAAGELFF.

The J gene is TRBJ2-3, the V gene TRBV4-1; 10 bases are a match to TRBD1. Trimming removed 1 base from V and 3 bases from J; junction bases left unmatched: 4. Looked up from germline, CDR1 is MGHRA and CDR2 is YSYEKL. This CDR3 is built from 16 residues. CDR3 nucleotide sequence: TGCGCCAGCAGCCAAGCCCCGGGACAGGGGACAGATACGCAGTATTTT. It codes for CASSQAPGQGTDTQYF.

There are a few counts of this clonotype. The V and J genes are TRBV28 and TRBJ2-3; D is perhaps TRBD1 (6 bases). V was clipped by 3 bases and J by 3 bases, with 16 bases between them. The CDR3 runs 16 residues. CDR1 is MDHEN, CDR2 SYDVKM, per germline. The CDR3 protein is CASSLVRKRGTDTQYF. Here the CDR3 DNA reads TGTGCCAGCAGTTTGGTGAGAAAGAGGGGGACAGATACGCAGTATTTT.

Comment on this clonotype: A much larger clone differs by one base, so this may be a read error. V usage is TRBV6-2 or TRBV6-3 and J usage is TRBJ2-5, with 11 bases identical to TRBD2. The germline V gene encodes CDR1 MNHEY and CDR2 SVGEGT. This CDR3 spans 16 amino acids. CDR3 sequence: CANSELLAGAQETQYF. In DNA, the CDR3 is TGTGCCAACAGTGAACTACTAGCGGGAGCTCAAGAGACCCAGTACTTC.